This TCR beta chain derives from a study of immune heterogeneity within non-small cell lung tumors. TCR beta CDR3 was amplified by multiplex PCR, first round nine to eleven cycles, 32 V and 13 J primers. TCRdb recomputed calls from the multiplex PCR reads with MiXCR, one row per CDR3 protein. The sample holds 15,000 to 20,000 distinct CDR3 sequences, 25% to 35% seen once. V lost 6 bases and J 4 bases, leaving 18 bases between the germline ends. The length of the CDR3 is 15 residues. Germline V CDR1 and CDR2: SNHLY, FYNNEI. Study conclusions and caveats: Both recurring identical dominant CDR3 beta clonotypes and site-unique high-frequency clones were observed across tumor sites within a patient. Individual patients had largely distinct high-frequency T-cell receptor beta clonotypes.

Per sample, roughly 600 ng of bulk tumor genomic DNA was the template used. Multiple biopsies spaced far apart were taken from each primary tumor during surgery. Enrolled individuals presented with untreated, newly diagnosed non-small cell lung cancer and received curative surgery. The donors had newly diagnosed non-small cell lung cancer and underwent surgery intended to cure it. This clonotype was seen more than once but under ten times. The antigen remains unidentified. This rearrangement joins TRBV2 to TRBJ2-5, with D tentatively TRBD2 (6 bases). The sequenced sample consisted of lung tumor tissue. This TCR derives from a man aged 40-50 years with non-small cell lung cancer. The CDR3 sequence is CASRSSAEVPETQYF. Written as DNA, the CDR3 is TGTGCCAGCAGGTCTAGCGCCGAAGTTCCAGAGACCCAGTACTTC.